The rows below give T cell receptor beta chains drawn from one sample of a study of cytomegalovirus exposure and HLA in healthy donors. Libraries were prepared by immunoSEQ multiplex PCR; TCRdb keeps only in-frame clonotypes and omits some of them. The data contain 140,000 to 150,000 clones, about 84% of them singletons. Source material: PBMCs. Source of these receptors: a male donor in good health and CMV-seronegative. The CDR3 runs from the conserved cysteine through the conserved F or W. Each record gives: J gene, V gene, clone size, D gene, CDR3 protein, CDR3 DNA. D genes are given only for firm matches. Size values are once, few and many counts, or a class for expanded clones, and some rows have none.

J gene: TRBJ1-5; V gene: TRBV27; clone size: .; D gene: .; CDR3 protein: CASSSQTGSQHF; CDR3 DNA: TGTGCCAGCAGTTCGCAAACAGGGTCCCAGCATTTT
J gene: TRBJ2-7; V gene: TRBV28; clone size: .; D gene: .; CDR3 protein: CASRSSGGRAYEQYF; CDR3 DNA: TGTGCCAGCAGATCCTCCGGGGGGCGAGCCTACGAGCAGTACTTC
J gene: TRBJ2-2; V gene: TRBV27; clone size: .; D gene: .; CDR3 protein: CATRQIGPNTGELFF; CDR3 DNA: TGTGCCACCCGACAGATTGGCCCCAACACCGGGGAGCTGTTTTTT
J gene: TRBJ1-3; V gene: TRBV5-8; clone size: .; D gene: TRBD1; CDR3 protein: CASSSGQGASGNTIYF; CDR3 DNA: TGTGCCAGCAGCTCCGGACAGGGGGCTTCTGGAAACACCATATATTTT
J gene: TRBJ2-6; V gene: TRBV4-3; clone size: .; D gene: TRBD1; CDR3 protein: CASSQDRDSGANVLTF; CDR3 DNA: TGCGCCAGCAGCCAGGACAGGGACTCTGGGGCCAACGTCCTGACTTTC
J gene: TRBJ2-1; V gene: TRBV28; clone size: few; D gene: TRBD2; CDR3 protein: CASSILLAGPYNEQFF; CDR3 DNA: TGTGCCAGCAGTATCCTCCTAGCGGGGCCCTACAATGAGCAGTTCTTC
J gene: TRBJ1-1; V gene: TRBV2; clone size: .; D gene: .; CDR3 protein: CASADAFF; CDR3 DNA: TGTGCCTCCGCGGATGCTTTCTTT
J gene: TRBJ2-1; V gene: TRBV13; clone size: .; D gene: .; CDR3 protein: CASSHQGYNEQFF; CDR3 DNA: TGTGCCAGCAGCCACCAGGGGTACAATGAGCAGTTCTTC
J gene: TRBJ2-5; V gene: TRBV27; clone size: .; D gene: TRBD2; CDR3 protein: CASKTSGGRVQTQYF; CDR3 DNA: TGTGCCAGCAAAACTAGCGGGGGTAGGGTTCAGACCCAGTACTTC
J gene: TRBJ1-1; V gene: TRBV7-3; clone size: .; D gene: TRBD1; CDR3 protein: CASSADRVTEAFF; CDR3 DNA: TGTGCCAGCAGCGCGGACAGGGTGACTGAAGCTTTCTTT
J gene: TRBJ2-7; V gene: TRBV4-1; clone size: .; D gene: TRBD1; CDR3 protein: CASSPLRVQGAYEQYF; CDR3 DNA: TGCGCCAGCAGCCCCCTAAGGGTCCAGGGGGCCTACGAGCAGTACTTC
J gene: TRBJ1-1; V gene: TRBV9; clone size: .; D gene: TRBD1; CDR3 protein: CASSVVDRGYTEAFF; CDR3 DNA: TGTGCCAGCAGCGTAGTCGACAGGGGGTACACTGAAGCTTTCTTT
J gene: TRBJ2-3; V gene: TRBV7-2; clone size: .; D gene: TRBD2; CDR3 protein: CASSSTGTSGRNTQYF; CDR3 DNA: TGTGCCAGCAGCTCCACCGGGACTAGCGGGAGAAATACGCAGTATTTT
J gene: TRBJ1-2; V gene: TRBV23-1; clone size: .; D gene: TRBD1; CDR3 protein: CASSQSRTGERGYTF; CDR3 DNA: TGCGCCAGCAGTCAGTCGAGGACAGGTGAACGGGGCTACACCTTC
J gene: TRBJ2-1; V gene: TRBV14; clone size: once; D gene: TRBD1; CDR3 protein: CASSQRQGTYNEQFF; CDR3 DNA: TGTGCCAGCAGCCAACGACAGGGAACCTACAATGAGCAGTTCTTC
J gene: TRBJ2-3; V gene: TRBV9; clone size: .; D gene: TRBD1; CDR3 protein: CASSGDAGGSHTDTQYF; CDR3 DNA: TGTGCCAGCAGCGGCGACGCAGGGGGCTCACACACAGATACGCAGTATTTT
J gene: TRBJ1-2; V gene: TRBV7-9; clone size: .; D gene: .; CDR3 protein: CSSSPGANYGYTF; CDR3 DNA: TGTTCCAGCAGCCCAGGGGCTAACTATGGCTACACCTTC
J gene: TRBJ2-7; V gene: TRBV28; clone size: .; D gene: .; CDR3 protein: CASSLAGRPGEQYF; CDR3 DNA: TGTGCCAGCAGTTTAGCTGGGCGGCCAGGGGAGCAGTACTTC
J gene: TRBJ2-7; V gene: TRBV7-9; clone size: .; D gene: .; CDR3 protein: CASSLGQRYEQYF; CDR3 DNA: TGTGCCAGCAGCTTGGGACAACGCTACGAGCAGTACTTC
J gene: TRBJ2-2; V gene: TRBV12-5; clone size: .; D gene: TRBD1; CDR3 protein: CASGSGTGDTGELFF; CDR3 DNA: TGTGCTAGTGGCTCGGGGACAGGGGACACCGGGGAGCTGTTTTTT
J gene: TRBJ2-7; V gene: TRBV1; clone size: .; D gene: .; CDR3 protein: CTSSQDDQDRGYEQYF; CDR3 DNA: TGCACCAGCAGCCAAGATGACCAGGACAGGGGCTACGAGCAGTACTTC
J gene: TRBJ2-5; V gene: TRBV10-1; clone size: once; D gene: TRBD1; CDR3 protein: CASSEGTGSGETQYF; CDR3 DNA: TGCGCCAGCAGTGAGGGGACAGGGTCAGGAGAGACCCAGTACTTC
J gene: TRBJ2-7; V gene: TRBV4-2; clone size: .; D gene: .; CDR3 protein: CASSQRQGLFYEQYF; CDR3 DNA: TGTGCCAGCAGCCAAAGGCAGGGACTCTTTTACGAGCAGTACTTC
J gene: TRBJ2-1; V gene: TRBV7-6; clone size: .; D gene: .; CDR3 protein: CASSLFESSYNEQFF; CDR3 DNA: TGTGCCAGCAGCTTATTCGAGAGCTCCTACAATGAGCAGTTCTTC
J gene: TRBJ2-7; V gene: TRBV19; clone size: .; D gene: .; CDR3 protein: CASSIVAESYEQYF; CDR3 DNA: TGTGCCAGTAGTATCGTAGCGGAGAGCTACGAGCAGTACTTC
J gene: TRBJ2-7; V gene: TRBV7-9; clone size: .; D gene: TRBD1; CDR3 protein: CASSHSSSLRQGAYEQYF; CDR3 DNA: TGTGCCAGCAGCCATAGCAGTTCTCTACGACAGGGGGCTTACGAGCAGTACTTC
J gene: TRBJ1-5; V gene: TRBV7-9; clone size: .; D gene: .; CDR3 protein: CASSPSGWHQPQHF; CDR3 DNA: TGTGCCAGCAGCCCCTCAGGGTGGCATCAGCCCCAGCATTTT
J gene: TRBJ2-5; V gene: TRBV4-2; clone size: once; D gene: TRBD2; CDR3 protein: CASSQDVLAGAVEQETQYF; CDR3 DNA: TGTGCCAGCAGCCAAGATGTGCTAGCGGGAGCGGTGGAGCAAGAGACCCAGTACTTC
J gene: TRBJ1-1; V gene: TRBV28; clone size: .; D gene: TRBD1; CDR3 protein: CASSLGQPGAFF; CDR3 DNA: TGTGCCAGCAGCTTGGGACAGCCTGGAGCTTTCTTT
J gene: TRBJ2-7; V gene: TRBV5-5; clone size: .; D gene: TRBD1; CDR3 protein: CASSPRTGPSYEQYF; CDR3 DNA: TGTGCCAGCAGCCCCAGGACAGGGCCCTCCTACGAGCAGTACTTC
J gene: TRBJ2-7; V gene: TRBV27; clone size: once; D gene: TRBD1; CDR3 protein: CASKPGQGLYEQYF; CDR3 DNA: TGTGCCAGCAAGCCGGGACAGGGGCTCTACGAGCAGTACTTC
J gene: TRBJ2-7; V gene: TRBV19; clone size: .; D gene: .; CDR3 protein: CARPQPYF; CDR3 DNA: TGTGCCAGACCACAGCCGTACTTC
J gene: TRBJ2-5; V gene: TRBV28; clone size: .; D gene: TRBD2; CDR3 protein: CASRPTSGGQETQHF; CDR3 DNA: TGTGCCAGCAGGCCGACTAGCGGGGGCCAAGAGACCCAGCACTTC
J gene: TRBJ2-1; V gene: TRBV7-9; clone size: .; D gene: TRBD1; CDR3 protein: CASSSWTGGEQFF; CDR3 DNA: TGTGCCAGCAGCTCATGGACAGGTGGTGAGCAGTTCTTC
J gene: TRBJ2-5; V gene: TRBV9; clone size: .; D gene: .; CDR3 protein: CASSETDFTETQYF; CDR3 DNA: TGTGCCAGCAGCGAGACGGACTTCACGGAGACCCAGTACTTC
J gene: TRBJ2-1; V gene: TRBV29-1; clone size: .; D gene: TRBD1; CDR3 protein: CSGDSYNEQFF; CDR3 DNA: TGCAGCGGGGACAGTTACAATGAGCAGTTCTTC
J gene: TRBJ2-3; V gene: TRBV30; clone size: .; D gene: TRBD2; CDR3 protein: CAWRRLAGRADTQYF; CDR3 DNA: TGTGCCTGGAGAAGACTAGCGGGGAGGGCAGATACGCAGTATTTT
J gene: TRBJ2-7; V gene: TRBV11-2; clone size: .; D gene: TRBD2; CDR3 protein: CASRESGGVIYEQYF; CDR3 DNA: TGTGCCAGCAGAGAAAGCGGGGGGGTTATCTACGAGCAGTACTTC
J gene: TRBJ1-1; V gene: TRBV27; clone size: .; D gene: TRBD1; CDR3 protein: CASSPRTGMNTEASF; CDR3 DNA: TGTGCCAGCAGTCCCCGGACAGGGATGAACACTGAAGCTTCCTTT
J gene: TRBJ1-1; V gene: TRBV5-4; clone size: .; D gene: .; CDR3 protein: CASSIVDRNTEAFF; CDR3 DNA: TGTGCCAGCAGCATTGTGGACAGGAACACTGAAGCTTTCTTT
J gene: TRBJ1-5; V gene: TRBV28; clone size: few; D gene: .; CDR3 protein: CASKRQAFNQPQHF; CDR3 DNA: TGTGCCAGCAAACGACAGGCGTTCAATCAGCCCCAGCATTTT
J gene: TRBJ2-1; V gene: TRBV5-1; clone size: .; D gene: .; CDR3 protein: CASSLKIQGSYNEQFF; CDR3 DNA: TGCGCCAGCAGCCTTAAAATCCAGGGTTCCTACAATGAGCAGTTCTTC
J gene: TRBJ2-3; V gene: TRBV7-9; clone size: .; D gene: TRBD2; CDR3 protein: CASSLGLAGGSTDTQYF; CDR3 DNA: TGTGCCAGCAGCCTGGGACTAGCGGGAGGTAGTACAGATACGCAGTATTTT
J gene: TRBJ2-2; V gene: TRBV19; clone size: .; D gene: TRBD1; CDR3 protein: CASSMRQGAGELFF; CDR3 DNA: TGTGCCAGTAGTATGAGGCAGGGGGCCGGGGAGCTGTTTTTT
J gene: TRBJ1-1; V gene: TRBV7-9; clone size: .; D gene: TRBD1; CDR3 protein: CASSPLGGTGDTEAFF; CDR3 DNA: TGTGCCAGCAGCCCCCTTGGGGGGACAGGGGACACTGAAGCTTTCTTT
J gene: TRBJ2-7; V gene: TRBV6-1; clone size: .; D gene: .; CDR3 protein: CASSDGRLRYEQYF; CDR3 DNA: TGTGCCAGCAGTGATGGGAGGCTACGATACGAGCAGTACTTC
J gene: TRBJ2-1; V gene: TRBV30; clone size: .; D gene: TRBD2; CDR3 protein: CAWATSGPYNEQFF; CDR3 DNA: TGTGCCTGGGCAACTAGCGGGCCCTACAATGAGCAGTTCTTC
J gene: TRBJ2-7; V gene: TRBV10-2; clone size: .; D gene: .; CDR3 protein: CASSDTYEQYF; CDR3 DNA: TGCGCCAGCAGTGATACCTACGAGCAGTACTTC
J gene: TRBJ1-1; V gene: TRBV19; clone size: few; D gene: .; CDR3 protein: CASSITGNTEAFF; CDR3 DNA: TGTGCCAGTAGTATAACTGGGAACACTGAAGCTTTCTTT
J gene: TRBJ2-1; V gene: TRBV21-1; clone size: .; D gene: .; CDR3 protein: CASSKVTQGLNEQFF; CDR3 DNA: TGTGCCAGCAGCAAAGTAACTCAGGGTTTGAATGAGCAGTTCTTC
J gene: TRBJ2-5; V gene: TRBV6-6; clone size: .; D gene: TRBD2; CDR3 protein: CAPSSGRETQYF; CDR3 DNA: TGTGCCCCCTCAAGCGGGAGGGAGACCCAGTACTTC
J gene: TRBJ1-3; V gene: TRBV6-6; clone size: once; D gene: TRBD1; CDR3 protein: CASSSQSGGSGNTIYF; CDR3 DNA: TGTGCCAGCAGTTCTCAGTCAGGGGGCTCTGGAAACACCATATATTTT
J gene: TRBJ2-4; V gene: TRBV29-1; clone size: .; D gene: TRBD2; CDR3 protein: CSVVGGTIKNIQYF; CDR3 DNA: TGCAGCGTTGTCGGGGGGACTATCAAAAACATTCAGTACTTC